The 21 T cell receptor beta chains listed next were all sequenced from one sample in a study of blood T cell repertoires in COVID-19. The repertoire was sequenced with immunoSEQ multiplex PCR; TCRdb's copy has only in-frame clones and lacks some. This sample yields some 150,000 clones, of which approximately 90% are seen a single time; about 3.9% belongs to the top ten. Specimen: peripheral blood. The receptors shown here come from a woman aged 60-70 years who had recovered from COVID-19.

CDR3 sequence reads: CATSGPSETGNEQFF. The CDR3 nucleotides read TGTGCCACCAGTGGGCCTAGCGAAACGGGAAATGAGCAGTTCTTC. The chain recombines TRBV24-1 with TRBJ2-1, with a possible D match to TRBD2 (6 bases). V gave up 5 bases and J gave up 7 bases, with 17 bases separating them. CDR1 is KGHDR and CDR2 is SFDVKD in the germline V gene. The CDR3 spans 15 residues.

The chain is built from TRBV12-3 or TRBV12-4 and TRBJ2-3; D gene ambiguous. Trimming took off 11 bases at V and 0 bases at J, with 12 bases between the two ends. CDR3 size: 13 residues. The DNA of the CDR3 is TGTGCCTCCTCCTTATCTAGCACAGATACGCAGTATTTT. Residues: CASSLSSTDTQYF.

This chain uses TRBV6-1 with TRBJ2-3, with TRBD1 identical over 8 bases. Per germline, CDR1 MNHNS and CDR2 SASEGT. The CDR3 has 14 amino acids. Trimming cost V 3 bases and J 2 bases; bases outside gene matches: 1. CDR3 DNA: TGTGCCAGCAGTGACAGGGGGCCCACAGATACGCAGTATTTT. This codes for CASSDRGPTDTQYF.

The genes are TRBV7-2 and TRBJ1-1, with a tentative D call TRBD1 (6 bases). CDR3 length equals 17 residues. The V end lost 5 bases, the J end lost 3 bases, and 22 bases lay between the germline ends. Germline V gene sequence: CDR1 SGHTA, CDR2 FQGNSA. The CDR3 sequence: CASSLNYRVVWDTEAFF. CDR3 in DNA: TGTGCCAGCAGCCTGAACTACAGGGTGGTGTGGGACACTGAAGCTTTCTTT.

The V gene is TRBV19, the J gene TRBJ2-3, with 9 nucleotides matching TRBD2. J gave up 6 bases and V 8 bases, and 9 bases lay outside the gene matches. The CDR3 spans 14 residues. Germline CDR1 is LNHDA and CDR2 is SQIVND (reference sequence). CDR3 sequence reads: CASRGGGALDTQYF. In DNA form, the CDR3 reads TGTGCCAGTCGAGGCGGGGGGGCCTTGGATACGCAGTATTTT.

The table lists this clone with a few counts. J is TRBJ2-3 and V is TRBV4-2, with 7 bases matching TRBD2. V trimming: 3 bases; J trimming: 2 bases; junction bases outside the gene matches: 20. The CDR3 is 20 amino acids. The germline V gene has CDR1 LGHNA and CDR2 YNFKEQ. The CDR3 reads CASSQEGYVGIRGDTDTQYF. CDR3 sequence (DNA): TGTGCCAGCAGCCAGGAGGGCTACGTTGGCATTCGGGGGGACACAGATACGCAGTATTTT.

V gene TRBV9 combines with J gene TRBJ2-7, with 7 bases that match TRBD1. V shed 3 bases and J 0 bases; nucleotides not matched to a gene: 6. The CDR3 loop spans 15 amino acids. Germline values: CDR1 SGDLS, CDR2 YYNGEE. As DNA, the CDR3 is TGTGCCAGCAGCGCAACCAGGGACAGCTCCTACGAGCAGTACTTC. Its protein is CASSATRDSSYEQYF. Based on the CDR3 plus reference TRBV9 and TRBJ2-7, the full variable domain is DSGVTQTPKHLITATGQRVTLRCSPRSGDLSVYWYQQSLDQGLQFLIQYYNGEERAKGNILERFSAQQFPDLHSELNLSSLELGDSALYFCASSATRDSSYEQYFGPGTRLTVT.

This chain's CDR3 is CASSFRDYSTDTQYF. DNA for the CDR3: TGCGCCAGCAGCTTTCGCGACTATAGCACAGATACGCAGTATTTT. The chain couples TRBV5-1 to TRBJ2-3; D may be TRBD2 (5 bases). The CDR3 length is 15 residues. CDR1 SGHRS and CDR2 YFSETQ come from the germline V gene. The ends were cut back, 2 bases at V and 0 bases at J, with 10 bases in the middle.

V is TRBV27 and J is TRBJ1-2; 7 nucleotides agree with TRBD1. The CDR3 is made up of 12 amino acids. V lost 7 bases and J lost 2; bases outside the gene matches: 1. Germline V gene sequence: CDR1 MNHEY, CDR2 SMNVEV (reference sequence). Here the CDR3 DNA reads TGTGCCAGCAAGACAGGGAACTATGGCTACACCTTC. This gives the protein CASKTGNYGYTF.

This clone came up a few times. This sequence joins TRBV5-5 and TRBJ1-4; TRBD1 aligns across 8 bases. Germline trimming cut 5 bases from V and 5 bases from J; bases unmatched to any gene: 5. The germline V gene encodes CDR1 SGHKS and CDR2 YYEKEE (reference sequence). The CDR3 is 14 amino acids. CDR3 region: CASRSGTGNEKLFF. As DNA, the CDR3 is TGTGCCAGCAGATCCGGGACAGGCAATGAAAAACTGTTTTTT.

This clone has more than one count but fewer than ten. This rearrangement joins TRBV4-1 to TRBJ1-2, with D unclear. CDR3 length: 15 amino acids. The V gene's germline CDR1 is MGHRA and CDR2 YSYEKL. The V end lost 1 base, the J end lost 4 bases, and 13 bases lay between the germline ends. The CDR3 sequence: CASSQGAWGGYGYTF. The CDR3 region has the DNA TGCGCCAGCAGCCAAGGGGCGTGGGGAGGCTATGGCTACACCTTC.

The chain recombines TRBV24-1 with TRBJ1-5, with D perhaps matching TRBD1 (6 bases). The V gene's germline CDR1 is KGHDR and CDR2 SFDVKD. Between the trimmed V and J ends, which lost 4 bases and 5 bases, there was a span of 17 bases. The length of the CDR3 is 16 residues. This CDR3 is CATSDLGHLGDQPQHF. The DNA for the CDR3 is TGTGCCACCAGTGACCTGGGACACCTAGGAGATCAGCCCCAGCATTTT.

The chain uses TRBV11-3 and TRBJ1-1; the D is unclear. V gave up 2 bases and J gave up 2 bases, with 9 bases separating them. Germline CDR1 reads SGHNT; CDR2 reads YENEEA. This CDR3 is built from 14 residues. CDR3 sequence reads: CASSLYGENTEAFF. In DNA form, the CDR3 reads TGTGCCAGCAGCTTATACGGGGAAAACACTGAAGCTTTCTTT.

This clone was seen only once. V gene TRBV27 combines with J gene TRBJ1-5, with 7 bases fitting TRBD1. Germline lookup yields CDR1 MNHEY and CDR2 SMNVEV (reference sequence). V shed 6 bases and J 4 bases; nucleotides not matched to a gene: 6. The CDR3 runs to 14 residues. The CDR3 sequence: CASRRQGQNQPQHF. CDR3 DNA sequence: TGTGCCAGCAGGAGACAGGGACAGAATCAGCCCCAGCATTTT.

This chain links TRBV7-2 with TRBJ1-5, with D possibly matching TRBD1 (6 bases). Trimming took off 3 bases at V and 2 bases at J, with 8 bases between the two ends. Germline V lookup: CDR1 SGHTA, CDR2 FQGNSA. CDR3 length equals 14 residues. CDR3 in DNA: TGTGCCAGCAGCTTTGCAGGGGGCAATCAGCCCCAGCATTTT. As protein: CASSFAGGNQPQHF.

The gene calls are TRBV7-9 and TRBJ2-3; 9 bases map to TRBD1. CDR3 size: 16 residues. Unmatched junction bases numbered 10, after V lost 5 bases and J lost 4 bases. The germline V gene encodes CDR1 SEHNR and CDR2 FQNEAQ (reference sequence). In DNA, the CDR3 is TGTGCCAGCAGCCCTCAACAGGGGGCAACGGCAGATACGCAGTATTTT. Its protein is CASSPQQGATADTQYF.

This chain uses TRBV11-2 with TRBJ2-7; 14 bases are shared with TRBD2. V dropped 3 bases and J dropped 6; count of bases not matched to a gene: 1. This CDR3 is built from 14 residues. Germline values: CDR1 SGHAT, CDR2 FQNNGV. The CDR3 sequence is CASSFGTSGGEQYF. The CDR3 DNA sequence: TGTGCCAGCAGCTTCGGGACTAGCGGGGGCGAGCAGTACTTC.

This chain connects TRBV7-8 to TRBJ1-5; no clear D gene. Germline V gives CDR1 SGHVS, CDR2 FQNEAQ. Trimming took 3 bases from V and 3 from J, leaving 12 bases between them. The CDR3 is 15 amino acids. Here the CDR3 DNA reads TGTGCCAGCAGCTTTAGTTCTATGCTCAATCAGCCCCAGCATTTT. It encodes CASSFSSMLNQPQHF.

The chain links TRBV10-3 to TRBJ2-5; 16 bases agree with TRBD2. The length of the CDR3 is 16 residues. Germline CDR1 is ENHRY and CDR2 is SYGVKD. Germline trimming cut 6 bases from V and 5 bases from J; bases unmatched to any gene: 6. CDR3: CAISRGTSGGVETQYF. The CDR3 DNA reads as TGTGCCATCAGCCGTGGGACTAGCGGGGGGGTGGAGACCCAGTACTTC.

The sample holds one count of this clone. V usage is TRBV19 and J usage is TRBJ2-7; D uncertain. The CDR3 has 15 residues. Germline V gene lookup returns CDR1 LNHDA and CDR2 SQIVND (reference sequence). The V gene lost 4 bases and the J gene lost 5 bases, with 18 bases spanning the gap. The DNA for the CDR3 is TGTGCCAGTAGTAGAACAGCTACAATTTCGCACGAGCAGTACTTC. The encoded protein is CASSRTATISHEQYF.

This clone has only one observation. The V call is TRBV28, the J call TRBJ1-1, with a weak D call TRBD1 (6 bases). Trimming removed 6 bases from V and 4 bases from J, with 9 bases in between. The CDR3 contains 12 residues. The V gene's germline CDR1 is MDHEN and CDR2 SYDVKM. The chain's CDR3 is CASRVQGTEAFF. The CDR3 region has the DNA TGTGCCAGCAGGGTACAGGGCACTGAAGCTTTCTTT.